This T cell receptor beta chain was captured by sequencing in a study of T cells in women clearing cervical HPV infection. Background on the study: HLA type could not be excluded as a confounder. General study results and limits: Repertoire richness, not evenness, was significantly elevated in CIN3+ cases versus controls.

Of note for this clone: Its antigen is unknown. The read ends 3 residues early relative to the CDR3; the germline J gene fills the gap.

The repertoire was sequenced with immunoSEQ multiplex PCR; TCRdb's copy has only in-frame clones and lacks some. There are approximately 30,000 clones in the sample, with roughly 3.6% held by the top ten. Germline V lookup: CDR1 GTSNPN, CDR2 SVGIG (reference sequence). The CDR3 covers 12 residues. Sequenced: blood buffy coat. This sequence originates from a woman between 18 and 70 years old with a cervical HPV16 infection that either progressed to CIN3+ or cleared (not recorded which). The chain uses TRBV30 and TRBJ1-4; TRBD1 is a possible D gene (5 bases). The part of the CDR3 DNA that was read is TGTGCCTGGAGTGGGACATTGACACCA. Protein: CAWSGTLTP. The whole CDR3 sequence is CAWSGTLTPLFF.